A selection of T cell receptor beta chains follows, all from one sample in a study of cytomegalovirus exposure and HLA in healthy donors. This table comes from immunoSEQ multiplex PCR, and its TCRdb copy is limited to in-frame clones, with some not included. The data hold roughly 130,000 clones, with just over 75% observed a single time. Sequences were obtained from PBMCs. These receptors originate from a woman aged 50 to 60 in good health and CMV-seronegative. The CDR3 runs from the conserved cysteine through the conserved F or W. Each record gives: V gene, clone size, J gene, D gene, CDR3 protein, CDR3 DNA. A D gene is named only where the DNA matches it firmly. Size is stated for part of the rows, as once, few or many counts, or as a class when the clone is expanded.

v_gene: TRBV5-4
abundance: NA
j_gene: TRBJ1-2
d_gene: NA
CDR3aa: CASSLDRENYGYTF
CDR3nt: TGTGCCAGCAGCTTGGACAGGGAGAACTATGGCTACACCTTC

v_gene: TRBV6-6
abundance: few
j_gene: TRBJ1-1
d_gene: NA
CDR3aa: CASSLIGGDTEAFF
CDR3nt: TGTGCCAGCAGCCTGATCGGGGGTGACACTGAAGCTTTCTTT

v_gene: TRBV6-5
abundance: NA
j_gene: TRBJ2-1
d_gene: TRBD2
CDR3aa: CASSYGLAGAAEQFF
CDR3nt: TGTGCCAGCAGTTACGGACTAGCGGGAGCGGCCGAGCAGTTCTTC

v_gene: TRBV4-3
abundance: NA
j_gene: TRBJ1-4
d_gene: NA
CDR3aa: CASSLQTRVNEKLFF
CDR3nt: TGCGCCAGCAGCCTACAGACGAGGGTTAATGAAAAACTGTTTTTT

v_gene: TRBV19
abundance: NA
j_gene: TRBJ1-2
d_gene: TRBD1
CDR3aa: CASSILTGDYGYTF
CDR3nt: TGTGCCAGTAGTATCCTGACAGGGGACTATGGCTACACCTTC

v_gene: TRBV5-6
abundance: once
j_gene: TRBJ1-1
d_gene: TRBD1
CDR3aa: CASTQDRENTEAFF
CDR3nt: TGTGCCAGCACCCAAGACAGGGAGAACACTGAAGCTTTCTTT

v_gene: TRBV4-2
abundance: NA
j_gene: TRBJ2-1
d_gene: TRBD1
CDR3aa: CASSQVGQGAYDEQFF
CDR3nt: TGTGCCAGCAGCCAAGTAGGGCAGGGGGCCTACGATGAGCAGTTCTTC

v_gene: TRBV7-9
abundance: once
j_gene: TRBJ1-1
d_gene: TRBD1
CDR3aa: CASSLTGANTEAFF
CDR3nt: TGTGCCAGCAGCTTAACAGGGGCGAACACTGAAGCTTTCTTT

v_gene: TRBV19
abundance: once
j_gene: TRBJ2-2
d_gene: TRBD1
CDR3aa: CASSIDLTGEGSHTGELFF
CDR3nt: TGTGCCAGTAGTATAGATCTTACAGGGGAAGGTTCGCACACCGGGGAGCTGTTTTTT

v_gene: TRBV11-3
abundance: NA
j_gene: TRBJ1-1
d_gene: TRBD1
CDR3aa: CASSGDRGRSFF
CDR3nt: TGTGCCAGCAGCGGGGACAGGGGGCGATCTTTCTTT

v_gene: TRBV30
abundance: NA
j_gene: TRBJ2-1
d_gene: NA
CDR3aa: CAWSVSRVNNEQFF
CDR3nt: TGTGCCTGGAGTGTAAGCAGGGTAAACAATGAGCAGTTCTTC

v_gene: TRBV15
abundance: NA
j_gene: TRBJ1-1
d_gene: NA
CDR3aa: CATSRDLTAGMMNTEAFF
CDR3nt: TGTGCCACCAGCAGAGATCTGACGGCAGGGATGATGAACACTGAAGCTTTCTTT

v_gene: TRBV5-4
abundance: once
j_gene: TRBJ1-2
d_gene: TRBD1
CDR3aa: CASSPSGTANYGYTF
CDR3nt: TGTGCCAGCAGCCCCTCCGGGACAGCTAACTATGGCTACACCTTC

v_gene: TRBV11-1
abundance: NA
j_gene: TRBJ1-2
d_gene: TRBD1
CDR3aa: CASSSGQVNYGYTF
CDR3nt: TGTGCCAGCAGCTCCGGACAGGTGAATTATGGCTACACCTTC

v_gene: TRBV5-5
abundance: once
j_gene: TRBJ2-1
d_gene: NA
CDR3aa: CASSLSTTSNEQFF
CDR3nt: TGTGCCAGCAGCTTGTCGACTACGAGCAATGAGCAGTTCTTC

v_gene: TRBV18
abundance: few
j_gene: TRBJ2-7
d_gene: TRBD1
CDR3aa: CASSPPGQGSDEQYF
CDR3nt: TGTGCCAGCTCACCTCCGGGACAGGGTTCTGACGAGCAGTACTTC

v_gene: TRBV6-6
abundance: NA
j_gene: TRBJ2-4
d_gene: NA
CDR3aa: CASSPTENIQYF
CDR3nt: TGTGCCAGCAGCCCGACAGAAAACATTCAGTACTTC

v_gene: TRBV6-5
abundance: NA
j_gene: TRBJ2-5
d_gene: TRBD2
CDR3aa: CASSPGLAGVETQYF
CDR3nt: TGTGCCAGCAGTCCCGGACTAGCGGGAGTTGAGACCCAGTACTTC

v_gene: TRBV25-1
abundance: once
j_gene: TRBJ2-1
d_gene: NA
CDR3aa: CASSDLASTSYNEQFF
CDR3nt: TGTGCCAGCAGTGACCTAGCGAGTACCTCCTACAATGAGCAGTTCTTC

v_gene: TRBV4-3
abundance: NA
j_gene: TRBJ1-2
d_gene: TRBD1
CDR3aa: CASSQDGTGHGYTF
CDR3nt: TGCGCCAGCAGCCAAGATGGGACAGGGCATGGCTACACCTTC

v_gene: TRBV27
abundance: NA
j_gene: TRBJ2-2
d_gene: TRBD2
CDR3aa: CASRLLAGAVGTGELFF
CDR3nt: TGTGCCAGCCGACTACTAGCGGGGGCAGTAGGAACCGGGGAGCTGTTTTTT

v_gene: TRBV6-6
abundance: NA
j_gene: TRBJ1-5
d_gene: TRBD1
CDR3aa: CASTSSGQGFQPQHF
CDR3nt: TGTGCCAGCACGTCCTCGGGACAGGGGTTCCAGCCCCAGCATTTT

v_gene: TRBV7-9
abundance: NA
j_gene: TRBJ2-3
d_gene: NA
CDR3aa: CASSPRRGTSTDTQYF
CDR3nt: TGTGCCAGCAGCCCACGCAGGGGAACGAGCACAGATACGCAGTATTTT

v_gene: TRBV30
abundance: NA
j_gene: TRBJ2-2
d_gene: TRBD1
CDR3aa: CAWFRGLDTGELFF
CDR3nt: TGTGCCTGGTTCAGGGGGCTTGACACCGGGGAGCTGTTTTTT

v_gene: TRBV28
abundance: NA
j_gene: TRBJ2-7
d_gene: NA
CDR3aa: CASSLSQEVSYEQYF
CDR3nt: TGTGCCAGCAGTTTATCACAGGAAGTGTCCTACGAGCAGTACTTC

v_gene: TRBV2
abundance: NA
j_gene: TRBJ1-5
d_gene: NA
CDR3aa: CASRLRGPQHF
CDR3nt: TGTGCCAGCAGGCTCCGGGGGCCCCAGCATTTT

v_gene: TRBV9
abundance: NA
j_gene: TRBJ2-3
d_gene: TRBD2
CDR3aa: CASSVSGPSTDTQYF
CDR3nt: TGTGCCAGCAGCGTTAGCGGGCCTAGCACAGATACGCAGTATTTT

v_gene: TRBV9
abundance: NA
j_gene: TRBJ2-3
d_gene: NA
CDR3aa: CASSVSPVPSGDTQYF
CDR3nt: TGTGCCAGCAGCGTATCTCCTGTACCGAGCGGAGATACGCAGTATTTT

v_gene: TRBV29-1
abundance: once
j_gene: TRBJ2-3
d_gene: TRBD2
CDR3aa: CSVGGAGGLSFTDTQYF
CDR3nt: TGCAGCGTTGGGGGCGCGGGGGGCCTGTCCTTCACAGATACGCAGTATTTT

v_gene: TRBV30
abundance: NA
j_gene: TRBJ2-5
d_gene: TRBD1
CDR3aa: CAWSVLDRGQTQYF
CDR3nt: TGTGCCTGGAGTGTACTGGACAGGGGACAGACCCAGTACTTC

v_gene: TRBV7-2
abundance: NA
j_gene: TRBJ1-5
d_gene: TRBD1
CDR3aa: CASSLADRGQNSNQPQHF
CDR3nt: TGTGCCAGCAGCTTAGCTGACAGGGGGCAGAATAGCAATCAGCCCCAGCATTTT